This T cell receptor beta chain was sequenced for a study of T cells after posttransplantation cyclophosphamide. Study-level findings and limits: TRB overlap between skin or GI tissue T cells and blood was limited.

On the day of bone marrow donation, the related graft donor provided peripheral blood. This clone was found many times. Its specificity is not known. Germline V gene lookup returns CDR1 SGHRS and CDR2 YFSETQ. CDR3 length equals 14 residues. The V end lost 3 bases, the J end lost 0 bases, and 9 bases lay between the germline ends. Only in-frame clones appear in the TCRdb table, and some are missing; sequencing was by immunoSEQ multiplex PCR. Sampling found approximately 27,000 clones, none seen once. This sequence originates from a middle-aged man in good health, CMV-negative, and a related stem cell transplant donor. The specimen sequenced was PBMCs. The chain has TRBV5-1 and TRBJ1-1; perhaps TRBD1 as D (5 bases). The CDR3 spells CASSYDSMNTEAFF. As DNA, the CDR3 is TGCGCCAGCAGCTACGACAGCATGAACACTGAAGCTTTCTTT. Full variable domain (outside the CDR3, taken from reference TRBV5-1 and TRBJ1-1): KAGVTQTPRYLIKTRGQQVTLSCSPISGHRSVSWYQQTPGQGLQFLFEYFSETQRNKGNFPGRFSGRQFSNSRSEMNVSTLELGDSALYLCASSYDSMNTEAFFGQGTRLTVV.